The 22 T cell receptor beta chains reported below all come from one sample, sequenced in a study of blood T cells in healthy people across ages. The use of a sample-barcoded 5' primer and a J-beta primer mix characterized a second PCR of roughly 7 to 11 cycles. One entry per CDR3 protein, called by TCRdb with MiXCR from the 5' RACE reads. This table has some 690,000 distinct CDR3 sequences, about 24% appearing once. Sequenced: blood. Every receptor here comes from a man in his sixties or seventies in good health.

This clonotype was seen a few times. The V and J genes are TRBV10-2 and TRBJ2-3; 9 bases are a match to TRBD1. V lost 7 bases and J lost 6; bases outside the gene matches: 14. The CDR3 has 16 amino acids. Germline lookup yields CDR1 WSHSY and CDR2 SAAADI. As DNA, the CDR3 is TGCGCCAGCAAAAATCCGGGACAGGGCCGCGATGATACGCAGTATTTT. Amino acids: CASKNPGQGRDDTQYF.

The chain couples TRBV18 to TRBJ1-4, with D perhaps matching TRBD1 (6 bases). Germline V gene data show CDR1 as KGHSH and CDR2 as LQKENI. This CDR3 contains 18 residues. Trimming took off 5 bases at V and 0 bases at J, with 19 bases between the two ends. DNA of the CDR3: TGTGCCAGCTCATATCTCCAGGGGACCCTTGCAACTAATGAAAAACTGTTTTTT. It specifies CASSYLQGTLATNEKLFF.

The chain combines TRBV10-3 with TRBJ2-7; D is uncertain. CDR1 is ENHRY and CDR2 is SYGVKD in the germline V gene. The CDR3 covers 13 residues. Trimming removed 3 bases from V and 2 bases from J, with 8 bases in between. The CDR3 DNA reads TGTGCCATCAGTGACCCAGCCACCTACGAGCAGTACTTC. This codes for CAISDPATYEQYF.

The chain has TRBV6-1 and TRBJ1-2; D is undetermined. The CDR3 covers 15 residues. CDR1 and CDR2 (germline): MNHNS, SASEGT. Trimming took 7 bases from V and 0 from J, leaving 15 bases between them. CDR3 bases: TGTGCCAGCATTGACGCGGACGGAGCTAACTATGGCTACACCTTC. This sequence encodes CASIDADGANYGYTF.

The sample holds a few counts of this clonotype. V gene TRBV5-1 combines with J gene TRBJ2-5; D not certain. Trimming pared 4 bases from V and 4 bases from J, leaving 8 bases between. This CDR3 contains 12 residues. The germline CDR1 and CDR2 sequences are SGHRS and YFSETQ. CDR3 region: CASSEDRETQYF. DNA of the CDR3: TGCGCCAGCAGCGAAGACCGAGAGACCCAGTACTTC.

In its sample, this clonotype was seen a few times. The chain joins TRBV20-1 to TRBJ2-7; TRBD2 aligns across 7 bases. The J call may be mistaken, given a closer DNA end match to TRBJ2-1. The CDR3 is 15 amino acids. Germline assignment: CDR1 DFQATT and CDR2 SNEGSKA (reference sequence). Here the CDR3 DNA reads TGCAGTGCCCCAGAACGGGCTAGCGGCGGCGATGAGCAGTTCTTC. It codes for CSAPERASGGDEQFF.

The V and J genes are TRBV12-3 or TRBV12-4 and TRBJ1-4; 8 nucleotides agree with TRBD1. This CDR3 has 15 residues. V shed 6 bases and J 8 bases; nucleotides not matched to a gene: 11. The CDR3 here is CASSPWTGMREKLFF. The DNA of the CDR3 is TGTGCCAGCAGCCCTTGGACAGGGATGAGGGAAAAACTGTTTTTT.

The J gene is TRBJ1-4, the V gene TRBV7-6; D possibly corresponds to TRBD1 (6 bases). V was pared by 5 bases and J by 8 bases, with 18 bases between. CDR1 SGHVS and CDR2 FNYEAQ come from the germline V gene. The CDR3 runs to 15 residues. DNA of the CDR3: TGTGCCAGCAGCCCGCGAAGGGGGGGCGGCGAAAAACTGTTTTTT. This encodes CASSPRRGGGEKLFF. Complete variable domain (other parts from reference TRBV7-6 and TRBJ1-4): GAGVSQSPRYKVTKRGQDVALRCDPISGHVSLYWYRQALGQGPEFLTYFNYEAQQDKSGLPNDRFSAERPEGSISTLTIQRTEQRDSAMYRCASSPRRGGGEKLFFGSGTQLSVL.

The chain carries TRBV7-2 and TRBJ1-1; the match to TRBD1 covers 10 bases. The CDR3 consists of 18 residues. V lost 4 bases to trimming and J lost 3 bases; unmatched junction nucleotides: 14. Germline V gene sequence: CDR1 SGHTA, CDR2 FQGNSA. The CDR3 DNA sequence: TGTGCCAGCAGCTCTCCTCGGGACAGGGGATCCCTGGACACTGAAGCTTTCTTT. This encodes CASSSPRDRGSLDTEAFF.

This clonotype was seen only a few times. The chain recombines TRBV9 with TRBJ2-5; D possibly corresponds to TRBD2 (5 bases). The germline V gene has CDR1 SGDLS and CDR2 YYNGEE. This CDR3 is built from 14 residues. The ends were cut back, 3 bases at V and 6 bases at J, with 15 bases in the middle. The CDR3 DNA sequence: TGTGCCAGCAGCGGACGCGGGTCCGTGAAGACCCAGTACTTC. Encoded protein: CASSGRGSVKTQYF. Looking up the rest from reference TRBV9 and TRBJ2-5 gives the full variable domain: DSGVTQTPKHLITATGQRVTLRCSPRSGDLSVYWYQQSLDQGLQFLIQYYNGEERAKGNILERFSAQQFPDLHSELNLSSLELGDSALYFCASSGRGSVKTQYFGPGTRLLVL.

The chain uses TRBV29-1 and TRBJ2-1; 8 positions match TRBD1. With 3 bases clipped from V and 4 bases from J, the junction kept 8 bases outside the gene matches. Germline V gene lookup returns CDR1 SQVTM and CDR2 ANQGSEA. This CDR3 has 15 residues. The chain's CDR3 is CSVDGPGGLYNEQFF. The CDR3 bases are TGCAGCGTTGACGGGCCAGGGGGCCTTTACAATGAGCAGTTCTTC.

The rearrangement uses TRBV12-3 or TRBV12-4 and TRBJ2-3; 11 bases are shared with TRBD1. J was trimmed by 3 bases and V by 6 bases; bases with no gene match: 8. CDR3 size: 16 residues. Here the CDR3 reads CASSPGTGGSTDTQYF. The DNA of the CDR3 is TGTGCCAGCAGCCCCGGGACAGGGGGATCGACAGATACGCAGTATTTT.

The V gene is TRBV6-5, the J gene TRBJ1-2; D call uncertain. The CDR3 is 13 residues long. V lost 3 bases and J lost 1, with 6 bases in between. Germline CDR1 reads MNHEY; CDR2 reads SVGAGI. The CDR3 sequence is CASSYDYNYGYTF. CDR3 in DNA: TGTGCCAGCAGTTATGACTATAACTATGGCTACACCTTC.

V and J are TRBV12-3 or TRBV12-4 and TRBJ2-1; 7 bases align to TRBD1. This CDR3 has 16 amino acids. The V gene end was trimmed by 7 bases and the J gene end by 4 bases; junction bases not matched to a gene: 13. The CDR3 reads CASTKLDRALYNEQFF. Here the CDR3 DNA reads TGTGCCAGCACCAAATTAGACAGGGCCCTTTACAATGAGCAGTTCTTC.

This clonotype was detected only a few times. CDR3 region: CASSKRTGRSKSQVSQYF. CDR3 bases: TGTGCCAGCAGCAAAAGGACAGGCCGGTCCAAGAGCCAAGTATCCCAGTACTTC. The gene calls are TRBV21-1 and TRBJ2-5; the table calls TRBD1, which could not be checked here. TRBV21-1 is a listed pseudogene. This CDR3 has 18 amino acids.

This clonotype appeared many times. This chain connects TRBV7-2 to TRBJ2-7; D is unresolved. V gave up 1 base and J gave up 1 base, with 5 bases separating them. Germline V lookup: CDR1 SGHTA, CDR2 FQGNSA. The CDR3 loop spans 13 amino acids. The CDR3 coding sequence is TGTGCCAGCAGCTTAGAGGAATCCTACGAGCAGTACGTC. Encoded protein: CASSLEESYEQYV.

The CDR3 DNA reads TGCGCCAGCAGCCAAGGAGGAGTCGGCGGGGAGCTGTTTTTT. Translating gives CASSQGGVGGELFF. The J gene is TRBJ2-2, the V gene TRBV4-1; D uncertain. Trimming removed 1 base at V and 7 bases at J, with 10 bases between. The CDR3 is 14 residues long. The germline V gene has CDR1 MGHRA and CDR2 YSYEKL.

This sequence joins TRBV3-1 and TRBJ2-1; D unresolved. Germline CDR1 is LGHDT and CDR2 is YNNKEL (reference sequence). This CDR3 region has 17 residues. Trimming took off 0 bases at V and 0 bases at J, with 12 bases between the two ends. This CDR3 reads CASSQEIGRSSYNEQFF. The CDR3 bases are TGTGCCAGCAGCCAAGAAATTGGTAGGAGCTCCTACAATGAGCAGTTCTTC.

This clonotype was picked up a small number of times. CDR3 sequence reads: CASSLLGGSYEQYV. CDR3 sequence (DNA): TGTGCCAGCAGTTTACTCGGGGGTTCCTACGAGCAGTACGTC. This chain uses TRBV28 with TRBJ2-7; TRBD2 might be the D (6 bases). Germline CDR1 MDHEN, CDR2 SYDVKM. This CDR3 has 14 amino acids. V lost 2 bases and J 1 base, leaving 9 bases between the germline ends.

This clonotype was observed a handful of times. J is TRBJ1-5 and V is TRBV29-1; tentatively, D is TRBD1 (5 bases). The germline V and J ends were trimmed by 7 bases and 5 bases, with 12 bases remaining between them. Germline assignment: CDR1 SQVTM and CDR2 ANQGSEA. The CDR3 is 12 amino acids. The CDR3 loop is CSAGGGDQPQHF. CDR3 in DNA: TGCAGCGCCGGGGGTGGGGATCAGCCCCAGCATTTT.

The chain recombines TRBV5-1 with TRBJ2-5; 9 nucleotides align to TRBD1. Unmatched junction bases numbered 8, after V lost 4 bases and J lost 7 bases. From germline, CDR1 is SGHRS and CDR2 YFSETQ. This CDR3 is 14 amino acids long. The CDR3 protein is CASSVTGGIATQYF. The CDR3 coding sequence is TGCGCCAGCAGCGTGACAGGGGGAATCGCGACCCAGTACTTC.

The gene calls are TRBV10-1 and TRBJ1-1; possible D gene TRBD1, 5 bases. In germline, CDR1 is WNHNN, CDR2 SYGVQD (reference sequence). CDR3 size: 11 residues. V lost 3 bases to trimming and J lost 11 bases, with 10 bases between them. CDR3 nucleotide sequence: TGCGCCAGCAGTGATGGGGACGGGGCTTTCTTT. This codes for CASSDGDGAFF.